A selection of T cell receptor beta chains follows, all from one sample in a study of CD8+ T cells in alopecia areata. The assay was immunoSEQ multiplex PCR, and TCRdb's table has in-frame clones only and misses some. There are roughly 130,000 clones in the sample; approximately 53% occur only once, and less than 5.5% lies in the top ten. The source was CD4+ T cells sorted from blood, collected at week 0. Receptor source: a human donor with alopecia areata. Each CDR3 is given without its conserved first and last residue.

v_call cdr3_aa
TRBV18 ASSKGQSNSPLH
TRBV19 ASSTAGNYGYT
TRBV5-1 ASSLAGDSGTEAF
TRBV30 AWGRTGSYNEQF
TRBV19 ASSLGGRTFGELF
TRBV5-1 ASSLLGSYEQY
TRBV27 ASRRSDRNYGYT
TRBV7-9 ASSSLSQGYGYT
TRBV7-2 ASSRGGQGYGYT
TRBV15 ASATGLTGEKLF
TRBV28 ASSSQGLEQF
TRBV29-1 SVMGADYGYT
TRBV28 ASSSRDREY
TRBV5-1 ASSAGAGRKSTEAF
TRBV2 ASSATGTSGNEQF
TRBV7-2 ASSFQLEVGELF
TRBV7-9 ASSLEEINTDTQY
TRBV7-9 ASSLVPGATNEKLF
TRBV19 ASGRGRASGYT
TRBV18 ASSPEMGQGASEQY
TRBV9 ASSGLGTDGSPLH
TRBV2 ASSSLGHLGITEAF
TRBV7-9 ASSPTGSEQY
TRBV11-2 ASSPLAQEQY
TRBV5-1 ASSLAGQGVKAF
TRBV7-9 ASNQAVGAGYEQY
TRBV5-1 ASSVGTSMYEQY
TRBV6-5 ASRGSVETQY
TRBV7-3 ASSLTGTDTQY